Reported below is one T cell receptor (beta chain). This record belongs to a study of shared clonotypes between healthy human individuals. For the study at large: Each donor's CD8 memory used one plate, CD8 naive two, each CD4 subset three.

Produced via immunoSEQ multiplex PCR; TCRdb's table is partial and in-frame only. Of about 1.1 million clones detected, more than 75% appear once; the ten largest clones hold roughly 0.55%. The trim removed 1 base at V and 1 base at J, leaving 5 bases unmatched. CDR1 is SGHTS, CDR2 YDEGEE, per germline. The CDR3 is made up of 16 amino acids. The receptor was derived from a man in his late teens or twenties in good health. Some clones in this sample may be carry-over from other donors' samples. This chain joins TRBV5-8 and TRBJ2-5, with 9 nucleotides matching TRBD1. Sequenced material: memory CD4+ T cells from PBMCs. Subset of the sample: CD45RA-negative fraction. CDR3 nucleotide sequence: TGTGCCAGCAGCTTGTCGGACAGGGGAAGCCAAGAGACCCAGTACTTC. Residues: CASSLSDRGSQETQYF. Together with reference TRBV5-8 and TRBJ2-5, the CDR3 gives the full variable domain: EAGVTQSPTHLIKTRGQQATLRCSPISGHTSVYWYQQALGLGLQFLLWYDEGEERNRGNFPPRFSGRQFPNYSSELNVNALELEDSALYLCASSLSDRGSQETQYFGPGTRLLVL.